These 27 T cell receptor beta chains share one sample of origin, sequenced in a study of T cell responses to AZD1222 COVID-19 vaccine. Sequencing used immunoSEQ multiplex PCR; TCRdb keeps in-frame clones, though not all of them. The sample records fewer than 130,000 clones, 81% being singletons. This sample comprised peripheral blood, obtained on day 0 of AZD1222 vaccination. The receptors were sampled from an adult in good health.

This chain links TRBV19 with TRBJ1-3; 7 positions match TRBD1. The germline CDR1 and CDR2 sequences are LNHDA and SQIVND (reference sequence). CDR3 size: 14 residues. The V and J ends lost 8 bases and 0 bases, in that order; junction bases with no gene match: 4. CDR3 sequence (DNA): TGTGCCAGTGGACAGGCCTTCTCTGGAAACACCATATATTTT. It translates to CASGQAFSGNTIYF.

V and J are TRBV28 and TRBJ2-7, with unresolved D. V was shortened by 7 bases and J by 4 bases, with 17 bases between the two germline ends. CDR1 is MDHEN and CDR2 is SYDVKM in the germline V gene. This CDR3 contains 14 residues. The CDR3: CASTTQAGIYEQYF. The CDR3 DNA follows: TGTGCCAGCACCACTCAGGCCGGAATTTACGAGCAGTACTTC. The full variable domain, its missing parts supplied by reference TRBV28 and TRBJ2-7, is DVKVTQSSRYLVKRTGEKVFLECVQDMDHENMFWYRQDPGLGLRLIYFSYDVKMKEKGDIPEGYSVSREKKERFSLILESASTNQTSMYLCASTTQAGIYEQYFGPGTRLTVT.

The chain uses TRBV28 and TRBJ1-5; unclear D gene. Germline assignment: CDR1 MDHEN and CDR2 SYDVKM. V was cut by 3 bases and J by 7 bases, with 7 bases left in between. The CDR3 totals 12 residues. The CDR3 spells CASSFQGQPQHF. CDR3 bases: TGTGCCAGCAGTTTTCAAGGGCAGCCCCAGCATTTT.

The rearrangement uses TRBV23-1 and TRBJ2-5; no firm D call. TRBV23-1 is identified as an open reading frame with a role that is uncertain. The CDR3 has 14 amino acids. Trimming cost V 7 bases and J 5 bases, with 17 bases left between them. CDR3 bases: TGCGCCAGCATCCGGCCCTTGTTGGGGGAGACCCAGTACTTC. Protein: CASIRPLLGETQYF.

This clone was seen only once. J is TRBJ2-7 and V is TRBV10-1, with TRBD1 matching over 8 bases. Germline CDR1 reads WNHNN; CDR2 reads SYGVQD (reference sequence). The CDR3 loop spans 14 amino acids. V lost 11 bases, J lost 4 bases, and 13 bases stayed unmatched. This chain's CDR3 is CAPQGTGSRYEQYF. The CDR3 region has the DNA TGCGCCCCACAAGGGACAGGCTCTAGGTACGAGCAGTACTTC.

The chain combines TRBV5-6 with TRBJ1-5, with D maybe TRBD1 (5 bases). The CDR3 is 12 amino acids. Trimming pared 0 bases from V and 9 bases from J, leaving 7 bases between. CDR1 is SGHDT and CDR2 is YYEEEE in the germline V gene. CDR3 region: CASSLVGGPQHF. CDR3 nucleotides: TGTGCCAGCAGCTTGGTGGGGGGGCCCCAGCATTTT. The full variable domain, rest sourced from reference TRBV5-6 and TRBJ1-5, is DAGVTQSPTHLIKTRGQQVTLRCSPKSGHDTVSWYQQALGQGPQFIFQYYEEEERQRGNFPDRFSGHQFPNYSSELNVNALLLGDSALYLCASSLVGGPQHFGDGTRLSIL.

The chain combines TRBV18 with TRBJ1-4; the D is unclear. The CDR3 is 14 amino acids. The V end was cut by 1 base, the J end by 0 bases, with 3 bases between. Germline lookup yields CDR1 KGHSH and CDR2 LQKENI. The DNA for the CDR3 is TGTGCCAGCTCACCACTCGCAACTAATGAAAAACTGTTTTTT. Its translation: CASSPLATNEKLFF.

The chain joins TRBV7-2 to TRBJ2-7; D gene unclear. Germline values: CDR1 SGHTA, CDR2 FQGNSA. CDR3 size: 13 residues. V dropped 1 base and J dropped 3 bases, with 7 bases sitting between them. The CDR3 sequence: CASSLGLNYEQYF. In DNA, the CDR3 is TGTGCCAGCAGCTTAGGCCTGAACTACGAGCAGTACTTC.

The rearrangement uses TRBV5-5 and TRBJ1-3; perhaps TRBD1 as D (6 bases). The CDR3 consists of 15 residues. The germline V gene has CDR1 SGHKS and CDR2 YYEKEE (reference sequence). Trimming removed 0 bases from V and 4 bases from J, with 11 bases in between. The CDR3 region is CASSLALTGGNTIYF. DNA for the CDR3: TGTGCCAGCAGCTTGGCCCTCACAGGGGGAAACACCATATATTTT. Together with reference TRBV5-5 and TRBJ1-3, the CDR3 gives the full variable domain: DAGVTQSPTHLIKTRGQQVTLRCSPISGHKSVSWYQQVLGQGPQFIFQYYEKEERGRGNFPDRFSARQFPNYSSELNVNALLLGDSALYLCASSLALTGGNTIYFGEGSWLTVV.

The chain is built from TRBV3-1 (or the pseudogene TRBV3-2) and TRBJ2-3; D unresolved. Looked up from germline, CDR1 is LGHDT and CDR2 is YNNKEL (reference sequence). V was trimmed by 5 bases and J by 7 bases, leaving 7 bases between them. CDR3 size: 11 residues. CDR3 sequence (DNA): TGTGCCAGCAGCTTCAGTCATACGCAGTATTTT. It is translated as CASSFSHTQYF.

This chain uses TRBV24-1 with TRBJ2-7; tentatively, D is TRBD2 (7 bases). The CDR3 sequence is 13 residues long. Trimming pared 6 bases from V and 6 bases from J, leaving 14 bases between. Germline V gives CDR1 KGHDR, CDR2 SFDVKD. The CDR3 DNA follows: TGTGCCACCAGTCGTGAGGGGGGGGTCGAGCAGTACTTC. Protein product: CATSREGGVEQYF.

The chain has TRBV24-1 and TRBJ1-1, with TRBD1 matching over 11 bases. Germline V gives CDR1 KGHDR, CDR2 SFDVKD. The CDR3 spans 17 residues. The CDR3 DNA is TGTGGAATGGTTGGCCCGCGGACAGGGGGCTTGGACACTGAAGCTTTCTTT. Translated, it gives CGMVGPRTGGLDTEAFF.

The chain uses TRBV28 and TRBJ2-2; D is unresolved. V dropped 1 base and J dropped 7 bases, with 7 bases sitting between them. There are 13 residues in the CDR3. Germline CDR1 is MDHEN and CDR2 is SYDVKM. CDR3 protein: CASSLSTIGELFF. DNA of the CDR3: TGTGCCAGCAGTTTATCGACGATCGGGGAGCTGTTTTTT.

The CDR3 spells CASSPHPPGGGNTGELFF. The CDR3 nucleotides read TGTGCCAGCTCACCACACCCGCCTGGCGGGGGAAACACCGGGGAGCTGTTTTTT. The chain joins TRBV18 to TRBJ2-2; 7 bases fit TRBD2. Germline lookup yields CDR1 KGHSH and CDR2 LQKENI. Losses at the gene ends were 1 base for V and 2 bases for J; bases not matched to a gene: 10. This CDR3 comprises 18 residues.

The rearrangement links TRBV27 to TRBJ2-5, with unresolved D. Germline CDR1 reads MNHEY; CDR2 reads SMNVEV (reference sequence). The CDR3 spans 14 residues. With 5 bases removed from V and 5 bases from J, the gap between germline ends came to 15 bases. The CDR3 bases are TGTGCCAGCAGTCGCTCTAGGGCGCGGGAGACCCAGTACTTC. Translated: CASSRSRARETQYF.

This chain connects TRBV6-2 or TRBV6-3 to TRBJ2-1; 7 bases line up with TRBD1. Per germline, CDR1 MNHEY and CDR2 SVGEGT. The CDR3 has 15 residues. V was pared by 2 bases and J by 7 bases, with 8 bases of the junction left unmatched. The CDR3, as DNA: TGTGCCAGCAGTTACCCGGGATTGACAGGGAATGAGCAGTTCTTC. This sequence encodes CASSYPGLTGNEQFF.

The chain joins TRBV5-1 to TRBJ1-1; the D is unclear. V was trimmed by 0 bases and J by 5 bases, leaving 14 bases between them. CDR1 is SGHRS and CDR2 is YFSETQ in the germline V gene. The CDR3 sequence is 15 residues long. The CDR3 protein is CASSLEGLGGTEAFF. In nucleotides, the CDR3 is TGCGCCAGCAGCTTGGAGGGTTTGGGTGGGACTGAAGCTTTCTTT. The complete variable domain, with remaining parts taken from reference TRBV5-1 and TRBJ1-1, reads KAGVTQTPRYLIKTRGQQVTLSCSPISGHRSVSWYQQTPGQGLQFLFEYFSETQRNKGNFPGRFSGRQFSNSRSEMNVSTLELGDSALYLCASSLEGLGGTEAFFGQGTRLTVV.

The V gene is TRBV27, the J gene TRBJ2-1; D is tentatively TRBD1 or TRBD2 (5 bases each). With 5 bases removed from V and 7 bases from J, the gap between germline ends came to 18 bases. This CDR3 region has 15 residues. Germline-derived CDR1 and CDR2 are MNHEY and SMNVEV (reference sequence). This CDR3 reads CASSRGRQSGNEQFF. DNA of the CDR3: TGTGCCAGCAGTCGGGGTAGACAGTCAGGAAATGAGCAGTTCTTC.

This clone showed up just a few times. The genes are TRBV9 and TRBJ2-7, with TRBD2 matching 8 bases. V trimming: 4 bases; J trimming: 7 bases; junction bases outside the gene matches: 16. The CDR3 sequence is 16 residues long. Germline V gene lookup returns CDR1 SGDLS and CDR2 YYNGEE. The CDR3 coding sequence is TGTGCCAGCAGCCCCGCCCCCCAGCGGGGGCTAGGGGAGCAGTACTTC. It is translated as CASSPAPQRGLGEQYF.

The chain uses TRBV2 and TRBJ2-3, with TRBD1 matching 11 bases. CDR3 length equals 15 residues. CDR1 and CDR2 from the germline V gene are SNHLY and FYNNEI. The trim removed 9 bases at V and 4 bases at J, leaving 9 bases unmatched. The chain's CDR3 is CASDEGQGVSDTQYF. CDR3 DNA sequence: TGTGCCAGTGACGAGGGACAGGGGGTCTCAGATACGCAGTATTTT.

The chain links TRBV7-2 to TRBJ2-1, with 14 nucleotides matching TRBD2. J gave up 0 bases and V 5 bases, and 3 bases lay outside the gene matches. There are 17 residues in the CDR3. Germline CDR1 reads SGHTA; CDR2 reads FQGNSA. The CDR3 is CASSRTSGGSSYNEQFF. As DNA, the CDR3 is TGTGCCAGCAGCCGGACTAGCGGGGGGAGCTCCTACAATGAGCAGTTCTTC.

The chain links TRBV6-6 to TRBJ1-1; D unresolved. Germline CDR1 and CDR2: MNHNY and SVGAGI (reference sequence). The V and J ends lost 5 bases and 4 bases respectively, with 17 bases between them. The CDR3 covers 15 residues. The CDR3 DNA follows: TGTGCCAGCAGTCACGACAAAGGGCTGACCACTGAAGCTTTCTTT. Its translation is CASSHDKGLTTEAFF.

The chain uses TRBV11-1 and TRBJ2-1; 10 bases align to TRBD2. The CDR3 loop spans 17 amino acids. Looked up from germline, CDR1 is SGHAT and CDR2 is FQDESV (reference sequence). V was pared by 0 bases and J by 5 bases, with 7 bases of the junction left unmatched. The chain's CDR3 is CASSLAGSGGSHNEQFF. The CDR3 coding sequence is TGTGCCAGCAGCTTAGCTGGTAGCGGGGGGTCTCACAATGAGCAGTTCTTC.

J is TRBJ2-4 and V is TRBV6-2 or TRBV6-3; a weak D match, TRBD2 (6 bases). Germline CDR1 MNHEY, CDR2 SVGEGT. V lost 0 bases, J lost 9 bases, and 6 bases lay in between. This CDR3 is built from 12 residues. The CDR3 DNA sequence: TGTGCCAGCAGTTACTCGGGGGGCATTCAGTACTTC. Translated, it gives CASSYSGGIQYF.

The gene calls are TRBV5-1 and TRBJ2-3; 15 positions agree with TRBD2. V shed 4 bases and J 5 bases; nucleotides not matched to a gene: 2. Germline CDR1 reads SGHRS; CDR2 reads YFSETQ. This CDR3 has 15 residues. The CDR3: CASSAGLAGGDTQYF. The CDR3 DNA follows: TGCGCCAGCAGCGCGGGACTAGCGGGGGGAGATACGCAGTATTTT. Complete variable domain (other parts from reference TRBV5-1 and TRBJ2-3): KAGVTQTPRYLIKTRGQQVTLSCSPISGHRSVSWYQQTPGQGLQFLFEYFSETQRNKGNFPGRFSGRQFSNSRSEMNVSTLELGDSALYLCASSAGLAGGDTQYFGPGTRLTVL.

The rearrangement uses TRBV7-2 and TRBJ2-3; D gene ambiguous. This CDR3 has 12 residues. CDR1 SGHTA and CDR2 FQGNSA come from the germline V gene. Deletions cut 5 bases from V and 5 bases from J, with 8 bases between. CDR3 sequence reads: CASSPGGDTQYF. The DNA for the CDR3 is TGTGCCAGCAGCCCAGGTGGAGATACGCAGTATTTT.

The V call is TRBV13, the J call TRBJ2-2, with 10 positions matching TRBD2. The CDR3 runs to 15 residues. The junction had 6 bases not matched to a gene; V was cut back by 5 bases and J by 6 bases. Germline loops: CDR1 PRHDT, CDR2 FYEKMQ (reference sequence). The CDR3 DNA reads as TGTGCCAGCAGCATCGGGACTAGCGTTCCCGGGGAGCTGTTTTTT. Amino acid sequence: CASSIGTSVPGELFF.